This TCR beta chain was captured in a study of glioma-infiltrating T cells after dendritic cell vaccination. Time point indicated: after dendritic cell vaccination, including at tumor progression/relapse. Only patients with spare fresh-frozen tumor and over two years of follow-up were included. This CDR3 spans 15 amino acids. J gave up 0 bases and V 7 bases, and 8 bases lay outside the gene matches. Per germline, CDR1 SGHNT and CDR2 YENEEA. Sequencing was performed with immunoSEQ multiplex PCR; in TCRdb, only in-frame clones are kept and a portion is missing. Seen here are more than 85,000 clones, 90% observed once, and the top ten hold roughly 2.5%.

This TCR was recovered from a human donor with glioblastoma. This chain links TRBV11-3 with TRBJ1-1; TRBD1 aligns across 7 bases. Sequencing was performed on blood, taken after dendritic cell vaccination. The CDR3 DNA reads TGTGCCAGCAATCCCGGAGGACAGGTGAACACTGAAGCTTTCTTT. This codes for CASNPGGQVNTEAFF.